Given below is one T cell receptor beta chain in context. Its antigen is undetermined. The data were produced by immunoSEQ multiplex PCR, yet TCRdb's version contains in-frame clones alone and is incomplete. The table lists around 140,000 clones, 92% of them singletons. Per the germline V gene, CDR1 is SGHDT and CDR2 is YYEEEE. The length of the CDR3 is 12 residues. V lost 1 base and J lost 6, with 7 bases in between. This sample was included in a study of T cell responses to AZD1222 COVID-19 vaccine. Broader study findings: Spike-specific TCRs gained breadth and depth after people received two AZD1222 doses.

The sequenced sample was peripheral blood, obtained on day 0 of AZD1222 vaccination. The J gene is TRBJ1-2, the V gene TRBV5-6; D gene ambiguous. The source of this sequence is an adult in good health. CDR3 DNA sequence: TGTGCCAGCAGCTTGAACCCGGATGGCTACACCTTC. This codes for CASSLNPDGYTF. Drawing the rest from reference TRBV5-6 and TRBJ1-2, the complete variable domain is DAGVTQSPTHLIKTRGQQVTLRCSPKSGHDTVSWYQQALGQGPQFIFQYYEEEERQRGNFPDRFSGHQFPNYSSELNVNALLLGDSALYLCASSLNPDGYTFGSGTRLTVV.